The clone carrying this T cell receptor beta chain was found a few times. Its antigen is not identified. Time point: cycle 4 day 1 (C4D1), after around six weeks of nivolumab. Every one of the patients relapsed after autologous stem cell transplantation (brentuximab vedotin exposure was variable). Generated by immunoSEQ multiplex PCR, the TCRdb table keeps only in-frame clones and is missing some. Of around 35,000 clones in the sample, under 75% were seen once. This entry is derived from a study of PD-1 blockade in classical Hodgkin lymphoma. Broader study findings: TCR diversity in CD4+, not CD8+, cells rose significantly by C4D1. Healthy donors reportedly exceeded newly diagnosed patients in baseline TCR diversity. Complete responders' baseline diversity resembled that of newly diagnosed patients. Nivolumab starters within 1 year of ASCT were excluded.

This sequence was found in a human donor with classical Hodgkin lymphoma. The sequencing here drew on peripheral blood mononuclear cells (PBMCs), taken before the fourth cycle of nivolumab.

The CDR3 reads CAWSVSGGDAFF. The CDR3 DNA reads as TGTGCCTGGAGTGTTAGCGGGGGTGATGCTTTCTTT. The chain recombines TRBV30 with TRBJ1-1; the D gene is possibly TRBD1 (5 bases). Germline V lookup: CDR1 GTSNPN, CDR2 SVGIG (reference sequence). The V and J ends lost 0 bases and 11 bases respectively, with 13 bases between them. The CDR3 is 12 residues long. The variable domain in full, with the rest retrieved from reference TRBV30 and TRBJ1-1, is SQTIHQWPATLVQPVGSPLSLECTVEGTSNPNLYWYRQAAGRGLQLLFYSVGIGQISSEVPQNLSASRPQDRQFILSSKKLLLSDSGFYLCAWSVSGGDAFFGQGTRLTVV.